This is a list of T cell receptor beta chains from one sample in a study of cytomegalovirus exposure and HLA in healthy donors. The protocol was immunoSEQ multiplex PCR, while the TCRdb copy is restricted to in-frame clones and leaves out a portion. The sample has roughly 150,000 clones; just under 85% are singletons. What was sequenced was PBMCs. These receptor sequences come from a man aged 25-40 years in good health and CMV-seropositive. Each CDR3 is given with its conserved first and last residue. The order of the fields is D gene, J gene, V gene, CDR3 protein. D genes are given only for firm matches.

>TRBD1|TRBJ1-6|TRBV10-3
CAISEQGSASPLHF
>NA|TRBJ2-2|TRBV12-5
CASGSGTTIRELFF
>TRBD2|TRBJ2-2|TRBV9
CASRRGLAGVTGELFF
>NA|TRBJ2-7|TRBV7-8
CASSLIDEQYF
>TRBD1|TRBJ2-7|TRBV16
CASSHSGTVNSYEQYF
>TRBD2|TRBJ2-7|TRBV6-5
CASSVSGGGYEQYF
>TRBD1|TRBJ2-5|TRBV7-2
CASSLPGTGSQETQYF
>NA|TRBJ1-3|TRBV5-1
CASSWDGTAGNTIYF
>TRBD1|TRBJ1-1|TRBV7-6
CASSPMPGQAVTEAFF
>NA|TRBJ1-5|TRBV6-5
CATQGSLSNQPQHF
>NA|TRBJ1-4|TRBV4-3
CASSQESGSRRSEKLFF
>TRBD1|TRBJ2-1|TRBV6-1
CASSTTGEHNEQFF
>NA|TRBJ2-3|TRBV7-6
CASSSHRRTTDTQYF
>NA|TRBJ1-4|TRBV27
CASMPGPYNEKLFF
>NA|TRBJ1-4|TRBV25-1
CASSAGGKLFF
>TRBD2|TRBJ2-1|TRBV5-1
CASSFSTSGALDEQFF
>TRBD1|TRBJ2-1|TRBV9
CASSVAQGVYNEQFF
>NA|TRBJ2-3|TRBV5-4
CASSLRAGLTDTQYF
>NA|TRBJ1-4|TRBV6-6
CASRPRPLNEKLFF
>NA|TRBJ2-7|TRBV6-5
CASRLGRTPYEQYF
>TRBD1|TRBJ1-1|TRBV6-5
CASSSLSTGEETEAFF
>TRBD2|TRBJ2-7|TRBV7-2
CASSLSSGGNYEQYF
>TRBD1|TRBJ1-2|TRBV7-2
CASSLATGTEDPANYGYTF
>NA|TRBJ2-2|TRBV29-1
CSAVSYTGELFF
>NA|TRBJ2-3|TRBV5-4
CASSLAARGFTDTQYF
>TRBD1|TRBJ1-2|TRBV10-3
CAISEDRGGYGYTF
>TRBD1|TRBJ1-5|TRBV27
CASSSQGAGGQPQHF
>TRBD1|TRBJ2-4|TRBV5-1
CASSDRPGQGNIQYF
>NA|TRBJ1-6|TRBV7-3
CASSLRGQGNSPLHF
>NA|TRBJ1-2|TRBV6-5
CASSSTPAGGYGYTF
>TRBD2|TRBJ2-5|TRBV28
CASSPGYGLGPSETQYF
>NA|TRBJ2-2|TRBV10-1
CASSGLGGGRGTGELFF
>NA|TRBJ2-7|TRBV29-1
CSVEEGQGYYEQYF
>TRBD1|TRBJ2-5|TRBV27
CASSPAETGKETQYF
>TRBD1|TRBJ2-7|TRBV19
CASSPGTGSSYEQYF
>NA|TRBJ2-5|TRBV2
CASTMANGLGGQETQYF
>NA|TRBJ1-6|TRBV7-6
CASSPLGGAGNSPLHF
>NA|TRBJ2-5|TRBV9
CASSVGLTQETQYF
>NA|TRBJ1-6|TRBV19
CASSSSLGSYNSPLHF